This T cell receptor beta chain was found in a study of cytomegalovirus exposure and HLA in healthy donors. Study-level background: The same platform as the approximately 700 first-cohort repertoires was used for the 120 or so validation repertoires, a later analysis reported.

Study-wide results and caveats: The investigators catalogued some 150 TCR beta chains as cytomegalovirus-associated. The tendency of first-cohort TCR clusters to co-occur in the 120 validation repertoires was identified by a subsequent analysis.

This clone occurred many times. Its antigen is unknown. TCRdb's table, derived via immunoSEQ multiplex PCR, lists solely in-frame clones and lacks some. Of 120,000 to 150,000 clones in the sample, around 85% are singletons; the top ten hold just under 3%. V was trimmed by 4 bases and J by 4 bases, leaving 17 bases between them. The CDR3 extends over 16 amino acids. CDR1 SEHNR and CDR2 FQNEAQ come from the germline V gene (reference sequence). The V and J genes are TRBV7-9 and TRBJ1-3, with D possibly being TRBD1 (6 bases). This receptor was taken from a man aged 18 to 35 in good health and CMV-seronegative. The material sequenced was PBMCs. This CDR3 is CASSSTGTSLGNTIYF. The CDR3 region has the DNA TGTGCCAGCAGCTCCACCGGGACAAGTCTAGGAAACACCATATATTTT.